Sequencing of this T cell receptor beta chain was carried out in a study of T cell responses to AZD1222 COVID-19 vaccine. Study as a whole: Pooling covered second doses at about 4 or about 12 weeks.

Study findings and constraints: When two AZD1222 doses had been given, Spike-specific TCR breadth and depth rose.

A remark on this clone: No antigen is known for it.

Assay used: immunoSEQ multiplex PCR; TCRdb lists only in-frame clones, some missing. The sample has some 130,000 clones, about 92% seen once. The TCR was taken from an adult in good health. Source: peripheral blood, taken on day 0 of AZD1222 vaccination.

CDR3 bases: TGTGCCAGCAGCCAAGAACTCGGGACAGCCTCTGGAAACACCATATATTTT. Translating gives CASSQELGTASGNTIYF. V is TRBV3-1 (or the pseudogene TRBV3-2) and J is TRBJ1-3, with 7 bases lining up with TRBD1. Germline CDR1 LGHDT, CDR2 YNNKEL (reference sequence). The CDR3 contains 17 residues. V lost 0 bases, J lost 0 bases, and 5 bases stayed unmatched.